What follows are 31 T cell receptor beta chains derived from one specimen sequenced in a study of cytomegalovirus exposure and HLA in healthy donors. Data came from immunoSEQ multiplex PCR; TCRdb stores just in-frame clones and leaves some out. The sample records 150,000 to 250,000 clones, around 80% being singletons. The specimen was PBMCs. The source is a woman aged 25 to 45 in good health and CMV-seronegative.

The genes are TRBV6-1 and TRBJ2-5, with 9 bases fitting TRBD1. Germline CDR1 MNHNS, CDR2 SASEGT. The CDR3 spans 14 residues. V trimming: 3 bases; J trimming: 2 bases; junction bases outside the gene matches: 1. The CDR3 nucleotides read TGTGCCAGCAGTGAGGGGACAGGGCAAGAGACCCAGTACTTC. Translating gives CASSEGTGQETQYF.

V usage is TRBV29-1 and J usage is TRBJ2-7, with D perhaps TRBD1 (6 bases). The germline CDR1 and CDR2 sequences are SQVTM and ANQGSEA. This CDR3 has 15 residues. Between the trimmed V and J ends, which lost 2 bases and 7 bases, there was a span of 21 bases. The CDR3 loop is CSVERYRDVGKEQYF. The CDR3 DNA reads as TGCAGCGTTGAACGATACAGGGACGTCGGAAAAGAGCAGTACTTC.

The CDR3 loop reads CASSSHQTGMNTEAFF. CDR3 coding DNA: TGTGCCAGCAGTTCGCACCAGACAGGGATGAACACTGAAGCTTTCTTT. The chain has TRBV6-6 and TRBJ1-1; 7 bases match TRBD1. The CDR3 has 16 residues. Germline loops: CDR1 MNHNY, CDR2 SVGAGI (reference sequence). With 4 bases clipped from V and 0 bases from J, the junction kept 8 bases outside the gene matches.

The chain combines TRBV11-2 with TRBJ2-7; 13 bases are shared with TRBD2. The CDR3 consists of 18 residues. V lost 5 bases to trimming and J lost 4 bases; unmatched junction nucleotides: 14. CDR1 and CDR2 (germline): SGHAT, FQNNGV. CDR3 DNA: TGTGCCAGCAGCCCAGGGGTTGGACTAGCGGGAGCGTCGTACGAGCAGTACTTC. Translation: CASSPGVGLAGASYEQYF. The complete variable domain, with remaining parts taken from reference TRBV11-2 and TRBJ2-7, reads EAGVAQSPRYKIIEKRQSVAFWCNPISGHATLYWYQQILGQGPKLLIQFQNNGVVDDSQLPKDRFSAERLKGVDSTLKIQPAKLEDSAVYLCASSPGVGLAGASYEQYFGPGTRLTVT.

The chain employs TRBV10-3 and TRBJ1-1; 9 positions agree with TRBD1. CDR1 and CDR2 from the germline V gene are ENHRY and SYGVKD. The CDR3 has 14 residues. The V and J ends lost 10 bases and 5 bases, in that order; junction bases with no gene match: 11. The CDR3 protein is CATSPGQGRTEAFF. DNA for the CDR3: TGTGCCACCTCACCGGGACAGGGAAGGACTGAAGCTTTCTTT.

This clone occurred a few times. The rearrangement joins TRBV19 to TRBJ1-2; D is unresolved. V gave up 4 bases and J gave up 0 bases, with 9 bases separating them. The CDR3 consists of 14 residues. Germline V gene data show CDR1 as LNHDA and CDR2 as SQIVND (reference sequence). The CDR3 DNA follows: TGTGCCAGTAGTACGACCGGGACTAACTATGGCTACACCTTC. It yields the protein CASSTTGTNYGYTF.

This chain links TRBV21-1 with TRBJ1-3. TRBV21-1 is annotated as a pseudogene. The CDR3 length is 17 residues. The CDR3 sequence: CASTTRGRSLSGNTIYF. CDR3 DNA sequence: TGTGCCAGCACCACGCGGGGGAGGTCCCTCTCTGGAAACACCATATATTTT.

This clone is a singleton in its sample. This rearrangement joins TRBV14 to TRBJ1-2, with 9 positions matching TRBD1. CDR1 is SGHDN, CDR2 FVKESK, per germline. V was pared by 3 bases and J by 7 bases, with 6 bases of the junction left unmatched. CDR3 length: 14 amino acids. CDR3 coding DNA: TGTGCCAGCAGCCAGACCGGGACAGGGTTTGGCTACACCTTC. It codes for CASSQTGTGFGYTF.

The chain has TRBV6-1 and TRBJ2-7, with 10 bases fitting TRBD1. Germline loops: CDR1 MNHNS, CDR2 SASEGT. The V gene end was trimmed by 3 bases and the J gene end by 2 bases; junction bases not matched to a gene: 4. This CDR3 contains 15 residues. CDR3 protein: CASSDRDRGAYEQYF. The CDR3 DNA is TGTGCCAGCAGTGATAGGGACAGGGGCGCCTACGAGCAGTACTTC.

The chain links TRBV30 to TRBJ2-7; possible D gene TRBD2, 6 bases. This CDR3 comprises 15 residues. Trimming pared 1 base from V and 2 bases from J, leaving 15 bases between. Germline CDR1 is GTSNPN and CDR2 is SVGIG (reference sequence). The CDR3 DNA reads as TGTGCCTGGAGTGGCGGGACCCCGGGTACCTACGAGCAGTACTTC. This gives the protein CAWSGGTPGTYEQYF.

V usage is TRBV6-1 and J usage is TRBJ1-2; D is perhaps TRBD1 (5 bases). Germline V lookup: CDR1 MNHNS, CDR2 SASEGT. V shed 3 bases and J shed 13 bases, with 21 bases lying between them. The CDR3 length is 14 residues. CDR3 nucleotide sequence: TGTGCCAGCAGTGAGTCGTTGGGCACTTTGGGGGGCACCTTC. This encodes CASSESLGTLGGTF.

The rearrangement links TRBV10-2 to TRBJ1-4; TRBD1 matches 7 bases. Losses at the gene ends were 0 bases for V and 8 bases for J; bases not matched to a gene: 6. The CDR3 covers 15 residues. CDR1 and CDR2 from the germline V gene are WSHSY and SAAADI. This CDR3 is CASSESSGGFEKLFF. CDR3 coding DNA: TGCGCCAGCAGTGAGTCGTCAGGGGGTTTCGAAAAACTGTTTTTT.

This rearrangement joins TRBV4-1 to TRBJ2-7; 7 nucleotides line up with TRBD1. This CDR3 comprises 15 residues. CDR1 and CDR2 (germline): MGHRA, YSYEKL. Trimming cost V 3 bases and J 6 bases; bases outside gene matches: 11. DNA of the CDR3: TGCGCCAGCAGCCACGGGACCGGGACAGTGGCCGAGCAGTACTTC. It is translated as CASSHGTGTVAEQYF.

The rearrangement uses TRBV6-1 and TRBJ2-7, with 7 bases matching TRBD1. After removal of 6 bases from V and 3 bases from J, the junction contained 8 bases not matched to a gene. The CDR3 loop spans 14 amino acids. CDR1 and CDR2 from the germline V gene are MNHNS and SASEGT. CDR3 region: CASRTPGQLYEQYF. The CDR3 region has the DNA TGTGCCAGCAGAACACCGGGACAGCTCTACGAGCAGTACTTC.

This chain uses TRBV15 with TRBJ2-7; D remains unclear. Per the germline V gene, CDR1 is LNHNV and CDR2 is YYDKDF (reference sequence). The V end lost 3 bases, the J end lost 4 bases, and 13 bases lay between the germline ends. The CDR3 is made up of 14 amino acids. The CDR3 region has the DNA TGTGCCACCAGCAGTTCTAACAGAAGGTACGAGCAGTACTTC. Encoded protein: CATSSSNRRYEQYF.

The rearrangement links TRBV11-2 to TRBJ2-7; maybe TRBD1 (5 bases). This CDR3 comprises 14 residues. Trimming stripped 6 bases from V and 1 base from J, with 13 bases between. Germline CDR1 SGHAT, CDR2 FQNNGV. This CDR3 is CASSRSDTSYEQYF. CDR3 coding DNA: TGTGCCAGCAGTCGGTCGGACACTTCCTACGAGCAGTACTTC. Full variable domain (remainder filled in from reference TRBV11-2 and TRBJ2-7): EAGVAQSPRYKIIEKRQSVAFWCNPISGHATLYWYQQILGQGPKLLIQFQNNGVVDDSQLPKDRFSAERLKGVDSTLKIQPAKLEDSAVYLCASSRSDTSYEQYFGPGTRLTVT.

This sequence joins TRBV19 and TRBJ2-2, with 11 bases aligning to TRBD2. The V and J ends lost 7 bases and 6 bases, in that order; junction bases with no gene match: 10. Per the germline V gene, CDR1 is LNHDA and CDR2 is SQIVND (reference sequence). The CDR3 is 16 amino acids. CDR3 coding DNA: TGTGCCAGTACCCGAGCCGTGACTAGCGGGGCCGGGGAGCTGTTTTTT. This encodes CASTRAVTSGAGELFF.

V usage is TRBV10-2 and J usage is TRBJ2-6, with TRBD2 matching 7 bases. The germline CDR1 and CDR2 sequences are WSHSY and SAAADI. With V trimmed by 6 bases and J by 4 bases, 6 bases remained unmatched. This CDR3 has 15 amino acids. CDR3 sequence reads: CASSQSGTGANVLTF. The CDR3 DNA is TGCGCCAGCAGCCAAAGCGGGACCGGGGCCAACGTCCTGACTTTC.

This chain uses TRBV11-2 with TRBJ1-1; the D is unclear. In germline, CDR1 is SGHAT, CDR2 FQNNGV. Between the trimmed V and J ends, which lost 4 bases and 2 bases, there was a span of 14 bases. CDR3 length: 15 residues. The CDR3 DNA follows: TGTGCCAGCAGCTCCGGGTTATCAATTAACACTGAAGCTTTCTTT. It specifies CASSSGLSINTEAFF.

The rearrangement joins TRBV21-1 to TRBJ1-2; the table's D call, TRBD1, has no DNA check behind it. TRBV21-1 is shown as a pseudogene. This CDR3 is built from 18 residues. The CDR3 spells CASSKGETVRQGDYGYTF. CDR3 coding DNA: TGTGCCAGCAGCAAAGGGGAAACCGTGAGACAGGGGGACTATGGCTACACCTTC.

This chain joins TRBV10-3 and TRBJ2-5; maybe TRBD1 (6 bases). V gave up 6 bases and J gave up 4 bases, with 9 bases separating them. Germline-derived CDR1 and CDR2 are ENHRY and SYGVKD. CDR3 size: 12 residues. CDR3 in amino acids: CAISTGRETQYF. DNA for the CDR3: TGTGCCATCAGCACAGGGCGAGAGACCCAGTACTTC.

The V gene is TRBV4-1, the J gene TRBJ2-1; 7 nucleotides match TRBD2. Germline trimming cut 2 bases from V and 9 bases from J; bases unmatched to any gene: 4. CDR3 size: 13 residues. CDR1 and CDR2 from the germline V gene are MGHRA and YSYEKL. The CDR3 is CASSQSGRSEQFF. CDR3 coding DNA: TGCGCCAGCAGCCAATCCGGGAGGTCTGAGCAGTTCTTC.

This rearrangement joins TRBV27 to TRBJ2-7; 7 bases line up with TRBD2. The CDR3 contains 15 residues. Germline V lookup: CDR1 MNHEY, CDR2 SMNVEV (reference sequence). V was pared by 5 bases and J by 2 bases, with 9 bases of the junction left unmatched. CDR3 sequence: CASSPNRLAPYEQYF. CDR3 in DNA: TGTGCCAGCAGTCCTAATAGACTAGCCCCCTACGAGCAGTACTTC.

The chain uses TRBV2 and TRBJ1-3, with D maybe TRBD1 (6 bases). The germline V gene has CDR1 SNHLY and CDR2 FYNNEI. Trimming took 2 bases from V and 7 from J, leaving 12 bases between them. The CDR3 has 14 amino acids. The CDR3, as DNA: TGTGCCAGCAGTGAAACAGGGTACGTGAACACCATATATTTT. Its protein is CASSETGYVNTIYF.

This clone appeared a few times. V gene TRBV5-3 combines with J gene TRBJ1-5, with D possibly TRBD1 on 5 matching bases. TRBV5-3 is identified as an open reading frame with a role that is uncertain. The CDR3 extends over 14 amino acids. Trimming shortened V by 0 bases and J by 3 bases, and 7 bases separated the two germline ends. Here the CDR3 reads CARSLAQANQPQHF. For the CDR3, the DNA is TGTGCCAGAAGCTTGGCACAGGCCAATCAGCCCCAGCATTTT.

As for this clone: This sample also contains other DNA sequences that code for the same CDR3. The V and J genes are TRBV6-1 and TRBJ1-5, with unresolved D. Germline V lookup: CDR1 MNHNS, CDR2 SASEGT. This CDR3 has 11 amino acids. Trimming removed 4 bases from V and 4 bases from J, with 2 bases in between. The CDR3 DNA reads TGTGCCAGCAGTGTAAATCAGCCCCAGCATTTT. It specifies CASSVNQPQHF.

The chain links TRBV6-5 to TRBJ2-7, with 10 bases lining up with TRBD1. Germline V gene data show CDR1 as MNHEY and CDR2 as SVGAGI. With V trimmed by 6 bases and J by 3 bases, 8 bases remained unmatched. There are 15 residues in the CDR3. CDR3 in amino acids: CASSRSGQGVYEQYF. The CDR3 DNA is TGTGCCAGCAGCCGATCTGGACAGGGGGTCTACGAGCAGTACTTC.

This clone has a handful of counts. The rearrangement uses TRBV7-7 and TRBJ2-1, with unresolved D. The V end was cut by 2 bases, the J end by 0 bases, with 8 bases between. Germline lookup yields CDR1 SSHAT and CDR2 FNYEAQ (reference sequence). CDR3 length: 15 residues. The CDR3 DNA sequence: TGTGCCAGCAGCTTATCTCCACACTCCTACAATGAGCAGTTCTTC. This encodes CASSLSPHSYNEQFF.

The chain links TRBV19 to TRBJ1-2, with D perhaps TRBD1 (6 bases). There are 13 residues in the CDR3. V gave up 7 bases and J gave up 4 bases, with 13 bases separating them. Germline V gives CDR1 LNHDA, CDR2 SQIVND (reference sequence). Here the CDR3 DNA reads TGTGCCAGTAAAGCCCAGGACAGCTATGGCTACACCTTC. Its translation is CASKAQDSYGYTF.

CDR3 coding DNA: TGTGCCAGCAGTACACAAGAGAACACTGAAGCTTTCTTT. Protein sequence: CASSTQENTEAFF. The chain couples TRBV6-4 to TRBJ1-1, with D unresolved. Per the germline V gene, CDR1 is MRHNA and CDR2 is SNTAGT. The germline V and J ends were trimmed by 5 bases and 1 base, with 8 bases remaining between them. The CDR3 is 13 amino acids.

This clone was seen once. The chain uses TRBV30 and TRBJ2-7; a possible D gene is TRBD2 (5 bases). Germline-derived CDR1 and CDR2 are GTSNPN and SVGIG (reference sequence). This CDR3 is 12 amino acids long. V lost 0 bases to trimming and J lost 3 bases, with 6 bases between them. In nucleotides, the CDR3 is TGTGCCTGGAGTGTTGGGAGCTACGAGCAGTACTTC. It encodes CAWSVGSYEQYF.